This T cell receptor beta chain derives from a study of blood T cell repertoires in COVID-19. Across the study: In each case, the material was cDNA or gDNA derived from T cells, B-cell-depleted T cells, or PBMCs.

How the authors handled the data: Amplification from reference gene primers served as the basis for estimated nucleated cell counts. Using immunoSEQ multiplex PCR, the repertoire was profiled, and TCRdb retains in-frame clones only, with some absent. V, J and clone size are taken as reported in that table, and D and trimming were inferred from the DNA itself. The data contain 150,000 to 200,000 clones, just under 90% of them seen just once; the ten biggest clones take up under 15%. This clone appeared once. One Seattle source followed patients from active infection through their disease course. Germline V gene data show CDR1 as LNHDA and CDR2 as SQIVND (reference sequence). Trimming took 4 bases from V and 5 from J; bases not matched to a gene: 16. The CDR3 runs 17 residues.

This receptor was taken from a woman in her 70s with COVID-19, enrolled during active disease. The sequenced material came from peripheral blood. The chain is built from TRBV19 and TRBJ2-5; 7 nucleotides line up with TRBD1. The CDR3 DNA is TGTGCCAGTAGTAAGACGCCTGTAGGGGGCTTGTGGGAGACCCAGTACTTC. Its translation is CASSKTPVGGLWETQYF.